A selection of T cell receptor beta chains follows, all from one sample in a study of post-analysis software for immune sequencing data. TCRdb passed the PCR reads through MiXCR, listing each CDR3 protein once. The sample holds roughly 600,000 distinct CDR3 sequences; 44% are singletons and the top ten take more than 1.5%. Sequenced sample: blood. These receptors were obtained from a girl aged 5-17 years with multiple sclerosis. CDR3s include the opening cysteine and the closing phenylalanine or tryptophan. The D gene is left open where the match is weak.

D gene: .; J gene: TRBJ2-7; V gene: TRBV5-5; CDR3 protein: CASSLPGTFTYEQYF
D gene: TRBD1; J gene: TRBJ1-4; V gene: TRBV7-6; CDR3 protein: CASSLDRGGGKLFF
D gene: TRBD2; J gene: TRBJ2-1; V gene: TRBV12-3/TRBV12-4; CDR3 protein: CASSYGSREGKYNEQFF
D gene: .; J gene: TRBJ2-5; V gene: TRBV12-3/TRBV12-4; CDR3 protein: CASSFGPETQYF
D gene: TRBD1; J gene: TRBJ1-2; V gene: TRBV3-1; CDR3 protein: CASSVTGLSGYTF
D gene: .; J gene: TRBJ2-2; V gene: TRBV20-1; CDR3 protein: CSATGTANTGELFF
D gene: .; J gene: TRBJ1-2; V gene: TRBV7-2; CDR3 protein: CASSFGKYGYTF
D gene: .; J gene: TRBJ1-2; V gene: TRBV12-3/TRBV12-4; CDR3 protein: CASRDEGGTYGYTF
D gene: TRBD1; J gene: TRBJ1-1; V gene: TRBV5-1; CDR3 protein: CASSLVGTGGTEAFF
D gene: .; J gene: TRBJ1-4; V gene: TRBV6-5; CDR3 protein: CASSYSKVTNEKLFF
D gene: .; J gene: TRBJ2-3; V gene: TRBV12-3/TRBV12-4; CDR3 protein: CASRPLGGDTDTQYF
D gene: .; J gene: TRBJ2-7; V gene: TRBV7-9; CDR3 protein: CASSSRTSSTYEQYF
D gene: TRBD1; J gene: .; V gene: TRBV12-3/TRBV12-4; CDR3 protein: CASSSPGQGIEQYF
D gene: .; J gene: TRBJ2-5; V gene: TRBV24-1; CDR3 protein: CATSSRRGVQETQYF
D gene: .; J gene: TRBJ2-1; V gene: TRBV12-3/TRBV12-4; CDR3 protein: CAGSPTKRRNNEQFF
D gene: .; J gene: TRBJ2-1; V gene: TRBV7-7; CDR3 protein: CASSSFLGSYNEQFF